This T cell receptor beta chain appears in the sequencing data of a study of somatic mutations in cytotoxic T cells in rheumatoid arthritis. Study-level information: Prior to any treatment and right after diagnosis, patient blood (under 31 ml EDTA) was drawn.

Using immunoSEQ multiplex PCR, the repertoire was profiled, and TCRdb retains in-frame clones only, with some absent. The top ten hold 3% to 4% of the sample, which has more than 20,000 clones, about 82% seen once. This clone was seen more than once but under ten times. Its matching antigen is unknown. Regarding the study as a whole: The study found CD8+ clonality increased with age in rheumatoid arthritis patients, not healthy controls.

The sample consisted of CD8+ T cells sorted from blood. This receptor was obtained from an adult with rheumatoid arthritis.

The CDR3 bases are TGTGCCAGCAGTTTTGGGGGGAATACTGAAGCTTTCTTT. It encodes CASSFGGNTEAFF. The chain is built from TRBV27 and TRBJ1-1, with D maybe TRBD1 (5 bases). The germline V gene has CDR1 MNHEY and CDR2 SMNVEV (reference sequence). This CDR3 spans 13 amino acids. The germline V and J ends were trimmed by 3 bases and 5 bases, with 10 bases remaining between them.